Listed here is a single T cell receptor beta chain. This entry comes from a study of blood T cell repertoires in COVID-19. Across the whole study: COVID-19 samples collected from the United States, Italy and Spain covered acute and convalescent phases. PBMCs, B-cell-depleted T cells, or T cells provided the cDNA or gDNA that made up the material.

V lost 4 bases to trimming and J lost 9 bases; unmatched junction nucleotides: 17. The CDR3 has 16 residues. The germline V gene has CDR1 SQVTM and CDR2 ANQGSEA. In the authors' methods: It was from reference gene primer amplification that nucleated cell counts were estimated. Generated by immunoSEQ multiplex PCR, the TCRdb table keeps only in-frame clones and is missing some. The V and J calls and clone size come from that table; D and trimming were worked out from the DNA. The table has about 480,000 clones, about 89% seen once. During active infection, Seattle patients enrolled and were then monitored through disease.

The source is a woman in her 50s with COVID-19, enrolled during active disease. Sequenced material: peripheral blood. The chain has TRBV29-1 and TRBJ1-5; 8 positions agree with TRBD1. CDR3: CSVGQAGGGKGAPQHF. For the CDR3, the DNA is TGCAGCGTTGGCCAAGCAGGGGGCGGAAAAGGGGCGCCCCAGCATTTT.